The 30 T cell receptor beta chains listed next were all sequenced from one sample in a study of technical replicates of blood from a few donors. Generated by immunoSEQ multiplex PCR, the TCRdb table keeps only in-frame clones and is missing some. This table has about 75,000 clones, nearly 98% appearing once. Material: T cells isolated from PBMCs. The receptors were sampled from a human donor in good health.

V is TRBV19 and J is TRBJ2-7; 7 nucleotides agree with TRBD1. Per germline, CDR1 LNHDA and CDR2 SQIVND (reference sequence). With 8 bases clipped from V and 4 bases from J, the junction kept 8 bases outside the gene matches. The CDR3 length is 13 residues. CDR3 residues: CASSRQGTYEQYF. The CDR3 DNA reads as TGTGCCAGTTCTCGACAGGGTACATACGAGCAGTACTTC.

The chain carries TRBV15 and TRBJ1-1; perhaps TRBD1 as D (6 bases). Trimming shortened V by 6 bases and J by 3 bases, and 14 bases separated the two germline ends. Germline CDR1 reads LNHNV; CDR2 reads YYDKDF (reference sequence). The CDR3 is made up of 14 amino acids. The CDR3 DNA reads as TGTGCCACCAGGACATGGGACAAGCACACTGAAGCTTTCTTT. It translates to CATRTWDKHTEAFF. The complete variable domain, with remaining parts taken from reference TRBV15 and TRBJ1-1, reads DAMVIQNPRYQVTQFGKPVTLSCSQTLNHNVMYWYQQKSSQAPKLLFHYYDKDFNNEADTPDNFQSRRPNTSFCFLDIRSPGLGDTAMYLCATRTWDKHTEAFFGQGTRLTVV.

This sequence joins TRBV19 and TRBJ1-2, with 8 bases lining up with TRBD1. Germline CDR1 LNHDA, CDR2 SQIVND (reference sequence). The CDR3 runs to 14 residues. J was trimmed by 4 bases and V by 5 bases; bases with no gene match: 6. This CDR3 reads CASSDQGAIYGYTF. The CDR3 DNA reads as TGTGCCAGTAGTGATCAGGGGGCGATCTATGGCTACACCTTC.

The chain carries TRBV19 and TRBJ1-3; 7 bases are shared with TRBD1. Per germline, CDR1 LNHDA and CDR2 SQIVND (reference sequence). The V gene end was trimmed by 6 bases and the J gene end by 2 bases; junction bases not matched to a gene: 4. This CDR3 region has 14 residues. In nucleotides, the CDR3 is TGTGCCAGTAGAGAGGACAGGACTGGAAACACCATATATTTT. Translation: CASREDRTGNTIYF.

The genes are TRBV11-2 and TRBJ2-3; 7 nucleotides line up with TRBD1. Germline lookup yields CDR1 SGHAT and CDR2 FQNNGV. The CDR3 covers 14 residues. V shed 1 base, J shed 6 bases, and the junction held 4 bases outside the gene matches. CDR3 nucleotides: TGTGCCAGCAGCTTAGGCGTCAGGGGGGATACGCAGTATTTT. Translating gives CASSLGVRGDTQYF.

Note on this clone: One end of the junction does not line up with germline, which may come from a read error. The chain carries TRBV7-7 and TRBJ2-1; 8 bases match TRBD2. Germline CDR1 is SSHAT and CDR2 is FNYEAQ (reference sequence). There are 14 residues in the CDR3. Here the CDR3 DNA reads TGTGCTAGCAGCTGGGGACTAGTTGGAGATGAGCAGTTCTTC. It encodes CASSWGLVGDEQFF.

The chain combines TRBV27 with TRBJ2-1; D call uncertain. V lost 4 bases to trimming and J lost 4 bases, with 8 bases between them. Germline CDR1 MNHEY, CDR2 SMNVEV (reference sequence). The CDR3 is 13 amino acids. The CDR3 DNA sequence: TGTGCCAGCAGTTATGATCTATACAATGAGCAGTTCTTC. Its translation is CASSYDLYNEQFF.

This clone was seen once. J is TRBJ1-1 and V is TRBV13; 7 nucleotides align to TRBD1. This CDR3 has 13 amino acids. V shed 4 bases, J shed 6 bases, and the junction held 5 bases outside the gene matches. The germline gives CDR1 PRHDT, CDR2 FYEKMQ (reference sequence). The CDR3 DNA follows: TGTGCCAGCAGCTCCTGGGACAGCTCTGAAGCTTTCTTT. It encodes CASSSWDSSEAFF. The whole variable domain, filled in from reference TRBV13 and TRBJ1-1, reads AAGVIQSPRHLIKEKRETATLKCYPIPRHDTVYWYQQGPGQDPQFLISFYEKMQSDKGSIPDRFSAQQFSDYHSELNMSSLELGDSALYFCASSSWDSSEAFFGQGTRLTVV.

The genes are TRBV11-3 and TRBJ2-1; TRBD2 matches at 7 bases. The CDR3 is 14 amino acids. Per the germline V gene, CDR1 is SGHNT and CDR2 is YENEEA. Unmatched junction bases numbered 5, after V lost 5 bases and J lost 4 bases. The CDR3 protein is CASSLEGGYNEQFF. CDR3 sequence (DNA): TGTGCCAGCAGCCTGGAGGGAGGGTACAATGAGCAGTTCTTC.

The chain is built from TRBV7-9 and TRBJ1-1; TRBD1 matches 10 bases. Germline CDR1 is SEHNR and CDR2 is FQNEAQ (reference sequence). Trimming at V came to 3 bases and at J to 5 bases, leaving 15 bases not matched to a gene. This CDR3 has 18 residues. The CDR3 is CASSLDRGIKSQATEAFF. In DNA form, the CDR3 reads TGTGCCAGCAGCTTGGACAGGGGGATTAAGTCCCAGGCAACTGAAGCTTTCTTT.

For the CDR3, the DNA is TGCGCCAGCAGCCCCGGGACTAGCGTATACAATGAGCAGTTCTTC. Its translation: CASSPGTSVYNEQFF. This rearrangement joins TRBV5-1 to TRBJ2-1; 10 bases are a match to TRBD2. The germline CDR1 and CDR2 sequences are SGHRS and YFSETQ. This CDR3 contains 15 residues. J lost 4 bases, V lost 4 bases, and 5 bases had no gene match.

The chain couples TRBV5-4 to TRBJ2-7; perhaps TRBD1 as D (5 bases). Per the germline V gene, CDR1 is SGHNT and CDR2 is YYREEE (reference sequence). This CDR3 is built from 11 residues. V was clipped by 0 bases and J by 12 bases, with 10 bases between them. The CDR3: CASSLDRKMYF. The CDR3 coding sequence is TGTGCCAGCAGCTTGGACAGGAAGATGTACTTC. The full variable domain, completed using reference TRBV5-4 and TRBJ2-7, is ETGVTQSPTHLIKTRGQQVTLRCSSQSGHNTVSWYQQALGQGPQFIFQYYREEENGRGNFPPRFSGLQFPNYSSELNVNALELDDSALYLCASSLDRKMYFGPGTRLTVT.

This clone was recorded a few times. The gene calls are TRBV20-1 and TRBJ1-4; D is uncertain. CDR1 and CDR2 (germline): DFQATT, SNEGSKA (reference sequence). V was shortened by 6 bases and J by 8 bases, with 7 bases between the two germline ends. This CDR3 contains 10 residues. The chain's CDR3 is CSAGGEKLFF. The CDR3, as DNA: TGCAGTGCCGGAGGGGAAAAACTGTTTTTT.

This chain connects TRBV30 to TRBJ2-1, with D possibly being TRBD1 (5 bases). Germline V gene lookup returns CDR1 GTSNPN and CDR2 SVGIG (reference sequence). The V and J ends lost 3 bases and 12 bases respectively, with 9 bases between them. This CDR3 is 10 amino acids long. The CDR3: CAWSGQGQFF. DNA of the CDR3: TGTGCCTGGAGCGGGCAGGGGCAGTTCTTC.

This clone was detected once. The CDR3 region is CASKLRTANTEAFF. The CDR3 bases are TGTGCCAGCAAGCTTCGCACAGCGAACACTGAAGCTTTCTTT. The V gene is TRBV11-2, the J gene TRBJ1-1; D gene ambiguous. Trimming removed 7 bases from V and 1 base from J, with 13 bases in between. This CDR3 has 14 residues. The germline V gene has CDR1 SGHAT and CDR2 FQNNGV.

On this clone itself: Other DNA sequences in the sample encode the same CDR3. The rearrangement joins TRBV12-5 to TRBJ1-4; D uncertain. The CDR3 loop spans 13 amino acids. Germline values: CDR1 LGHNT, CDR2 FRNRAP. Between the trimmed V and J ends, which lost 1 base and 5 bases, there was a span of 5 bases. CDR3 residues: CASGLGQNEKLFF. CDR3 DNA: TGTGCTAGTGGTTTGGGACAAAATGAAAAACTGTTTTTT.

The chain has TRBV29-1 and TRBJ1-1; D remains ambiguous. V gave up 4 bases and J gave up 0 bases, with 3 bases separating them. Germline V gene lookup returns CDR1 SQVTM and CDR2 ANQGSEA. This CDR3 region has 11 residues. CDR3 coding DNA: TGCAGCGTTGCGGTGAACACTGAAGCTTTCTTT. As protein: CSVAVNTEAFF.

The gene calls are TRBV5-6 and TRBJ1-4, with 7 bases matching TRBD1. The CDR3 spans 16 residues. V was clipped by 1 base and J by 5 bases; unmatched bases: 8. Germline V CDR1 and CDR2: SGHDT, YYEEEE. In nucleotides, the CDR3 is TGTGCCAGCAGCTTGTATTACGGGACAGCAAATGAAAAACTGTTTTTT. It encodes CASSLYYGTANEKLFF.

This clone has a single count. The chain is built from TRBV10-3 and TRBJ2-7, with a tentative D call TRBD2 (6 bases). V was clipped by 3 bases and J by 0 bases, with 9 bases between them. CDR1 and CDR2 (germline): ENHRY, SYGVKD. The CDR3 extends over 14 amino acids. The CDR3 sequence: CAISDSSGSYEQYF. In DNA, the CDR3 is TGTGCCATCAGTGACAGTAGCGGCTCCTACGAGCAGTACTTC.

The V call is TRBV15, the J call TRBJ2-5, with TRBD1 as a possible D gene (6 bases). The germline V gene has CDR1 LNHNV and CDR2 YYDKDF (reference sequence). With 6 bases removed from V and 4 bases from J, the gap between germline ends came to 9 bases. The CDR3 extends over 12 amino acids. CDR3 nucleotide sequence: TGTGCCACCAGTAAAGGGGGAGAGACCCAGTACTTC. It translates to CATSKGGETQYF.

The CDR3 DNA sequence: TGTGCCTGGAGTAGCGGGAGTCGGAATGAGCAGTTCTTC. The encoded protein is CAWSSGSRNEQFF. The V gene is TRBV30, the J gene TRBJ2-1; 8 bases fit TRBD2. This CDR3 is 13 amino acids long. V trimming: 2 bases; J trimming: 7 bases; junction bases outside the gene matches: 4. CDR1 is GTSNPN and CDR2 is SVGIG in the germline V gene (reference sequence).

As regards this clone: The junction and the germline gene differ at one end; a read error may be behind it. The chain employs TRBV10-3 and TRBJ2-7; 8 bases match TRBD2. The CDR3 covers 15 residues. Germline V gives CDR1 ENHRY, CDR2 SYGVKD. The CDR3 region is CAVSESGGWSYEQYF. The DNA for the CDR3 is TGTGCCGTCAGTGAGTCGGGGGGGTGGTCCTACGAGCAGTACTTC.

The gene calls are TRBV29-1 and TRBJ1-1, with D hard to call. Looked up from germline, CDR1 is SQVTM and CDR2 is ANQGSEA. With 3 bases removed from V and 6 bases from J, the gap between germline ends came to 2 bases. The length of the CDR3 is 9 residues. The CDR3 DNA follows: TGCAGCGTTGACTCTGAAGCTTTCTTT. Its translation: CSVDSEAFF.

V is TRBV27 and J is TRBJ1-1; possible D gene TRBD1, 6 bases. V lost 4 bases and J lost 1, with 10 bases in between. Per the germline V gene, CDR1 is MNHEY and CDR2 is SMNVEV (reference sequence). The CDR3 consists of 14 residues. The CDR3 reads CASSSLGGNTEAFF. The CDR3 DNA sequence: TGTGCCAGCAGTTCCTTAGGGGGGAACACTGAAGCTTTCTTT.

The CDR3 loop reads CASSLGPHNQPQHF. The CDR3 region has the DNA TGTGCCAGCAGTTTGGGCCCGCACAATCAGCCCCAGCATTTT. The rearrangement uses TRBV27 and TRBJ1-5; D remains ambiguous. V was cut by 3 bases and J by 3 bases, with 9 bases left in between. Per germline, CDR1 MNHEY and CDR2 SMNVEV (reference sequence). The CDR3 extends over 14 amino acids.

The chain has TRBV14 and TRBJ2-5, with D maybe TRBD1 (6 bases). V was trimmed by 0 bases and J by 4 bases, leaving 12 bases between them. Germline V gene data show CDR1 as SGHDN and CDR2 as FVKESK. The CDR3 extends over 15 amino acids. CDR3 in DNA: TGTGCCAGCAGCCAAGAAAAAACAGGGCCAGAGACCCAGTACTTC. Translated: CASSQEKTGPETQYF. Full variable domain (outside the CDR3, taken from reference TRBV14 and TRBJ2-5): EAGVTQFPSHSVIEKGQTVTLRCDPISGHDNLYWYRRVMGKEIKFLLHFVKESKQDESGMPNNRFLAERTGGTYSTLKVQPAELEDSGVYFCASSQEKTGPETQYFGPGTRLLVL.

J is TRBJ1-5 and V is TRBV19, with D perhaps TRBD1 (5 bases). V was trimmed by 5 bases and J by 1 base, leaving 21 bases between them. The CDR3 has 18 amino acids. Germline V lookup: CDR1 LNHDA, CDR2 SQIVND (reference sequence). The CDR3 sequence: CASSLLGGGGGSNQPQHF. The CDR3 DNA is TGTGCCAGTAGTCTCCTGGGGGGAGGCGGAGGGAGCAATCAGCCCCAGCATTTT.

This clone was detected only once. The rearrangement joins TRBV7-2 to TRBJ2-7; D may be TRBD2 (7 bases). The CDR3 has 14 residues. CDR1 is SGHTA and CDR2 is FQGNSA in the germline V gene. Trimming removed 5 bases from V and 2 bases from J, with 13 bases in between. Written as DNA, the CDR3 is TGTGCCAGCAGCGATGGGGGGGGCCCCTACGAGCAGTACTTC. Its protein product is CASSDGGGPYEQYF.

V usage is TRBV10-3 and J usage is TRBJ1-2; TRBD1 agrees at 7 bases. CDR1 is ENHRY and CDR2 is SYGVKD in the germline V gene. Germline trimming cut 6 bases from V and 6 bases from J; bases unmatched to any gene: 7. This CDR3 is 13 amino acids long. DNA of the CDR3: TGTGCCATCAGAATCGACAGGGACAATGGCTACACCTTC. Amino acids: CAIRIDRDNGYTF.

The chain combines TRBV19 with TRBJ2-1, with TRBD2 matching 11 bases. The CDR3 consists of 15 residues. From germline, CDR1 is LNHDA and CDR2 SQIVND (reference sequence). The junction had 1 base not matched to a gene; V was cut back by 4 bases and J by 2 bases. The CDR3 loop reads CASSRTSGPYNEQFF. CDR3 in DNA: TGTGCCAGTAGTAGGACTAGCGGGCCCTACAATGAGCAGTTCTTC.